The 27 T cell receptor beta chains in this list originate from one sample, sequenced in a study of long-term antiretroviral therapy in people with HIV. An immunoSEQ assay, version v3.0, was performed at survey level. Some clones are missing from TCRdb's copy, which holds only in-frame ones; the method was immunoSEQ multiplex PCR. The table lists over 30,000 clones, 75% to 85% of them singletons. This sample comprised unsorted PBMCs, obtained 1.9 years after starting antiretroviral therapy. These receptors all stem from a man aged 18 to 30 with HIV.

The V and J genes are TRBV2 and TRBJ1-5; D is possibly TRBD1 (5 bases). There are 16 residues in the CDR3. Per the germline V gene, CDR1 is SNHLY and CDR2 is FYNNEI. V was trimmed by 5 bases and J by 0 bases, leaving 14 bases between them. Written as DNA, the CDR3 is TGTGCCAGCAGTAATCGGCGGGGGGGTAGCAATCAGCCCCAGCATTTT. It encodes CASSNRRGGSNQPQHF.

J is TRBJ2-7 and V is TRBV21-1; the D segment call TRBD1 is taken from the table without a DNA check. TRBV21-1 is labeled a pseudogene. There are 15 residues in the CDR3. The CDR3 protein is CASSWPRHLPYEQYF. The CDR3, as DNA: TGTGCCAGCAGCTGGCCCAGACACCTACCCTACGAGCAGTACTTC.

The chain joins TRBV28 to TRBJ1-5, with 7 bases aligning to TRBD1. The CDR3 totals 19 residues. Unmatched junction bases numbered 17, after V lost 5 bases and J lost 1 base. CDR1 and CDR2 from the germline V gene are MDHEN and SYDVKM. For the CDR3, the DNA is TGTGCCAGCAGTCCTACACGACCCACAGGGGACGGCAGCAATCAGCCCCAGCATTTT. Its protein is CASSPTRPTGDGSNQPQHF.

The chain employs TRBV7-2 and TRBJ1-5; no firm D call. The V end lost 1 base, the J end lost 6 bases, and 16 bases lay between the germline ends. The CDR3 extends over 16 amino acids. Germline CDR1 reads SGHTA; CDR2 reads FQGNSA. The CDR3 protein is CASSLDIGIAVQPQHF. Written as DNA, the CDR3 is TGTGCCAGCAGCTTAGATATAGGGATCGCGGTTCAGCCCCAGCATTTT.

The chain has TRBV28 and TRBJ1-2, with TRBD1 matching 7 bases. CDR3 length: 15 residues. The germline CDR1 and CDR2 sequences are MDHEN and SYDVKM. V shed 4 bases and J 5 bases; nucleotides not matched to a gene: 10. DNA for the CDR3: TGTGCCAGCAGTTCTCCTGACAGGGACGGATATGGCTACACCTTC. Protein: CASSSPDRDGYGYTF.

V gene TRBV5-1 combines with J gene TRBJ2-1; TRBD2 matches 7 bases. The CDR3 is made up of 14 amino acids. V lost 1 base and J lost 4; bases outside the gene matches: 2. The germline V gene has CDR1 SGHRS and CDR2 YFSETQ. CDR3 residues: CASSLNSGYNEQFF. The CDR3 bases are TGCGCCAGCAGCTTGAATAGCGGGTACAATGAGCAGTTCTTC.

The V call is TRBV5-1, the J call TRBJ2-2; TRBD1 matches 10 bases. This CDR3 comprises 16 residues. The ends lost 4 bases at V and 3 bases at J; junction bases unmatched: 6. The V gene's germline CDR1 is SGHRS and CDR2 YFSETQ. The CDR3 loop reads CASSKTGTGDTGELFF. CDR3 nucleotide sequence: TGCGCCAGCAGCAAGACAGGGACAGGGGACACCGGGGAGCTGTTTTTT.

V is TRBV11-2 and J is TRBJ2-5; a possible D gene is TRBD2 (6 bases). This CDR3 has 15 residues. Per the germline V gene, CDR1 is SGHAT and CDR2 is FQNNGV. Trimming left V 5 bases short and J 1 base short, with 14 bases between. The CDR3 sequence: CASSPQEGGQETQYF. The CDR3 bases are TGTGCCAGCAGCCCCCAGGAGGGTGGCCAAGAGACCCAGTACTTC.

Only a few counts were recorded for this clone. This CDR3 reads CASTTRQGGADTQYF. In nucleotides, the CDR3 is TGTGCCAGTACCACACGGCAGGGGGGCGCAGATACGCAGTATTTT. This sequence joins TRBV19 and TRBJ2-3, with D possibly TRBD1 on 7 matching bases. The CDR3 length is 15 residues. The germline V gene has CDR1 LNHDA and CDR2 SQIVND (reference sequence). V was clipped by 7 bases and J by 4 bases, with 18 bases between them.

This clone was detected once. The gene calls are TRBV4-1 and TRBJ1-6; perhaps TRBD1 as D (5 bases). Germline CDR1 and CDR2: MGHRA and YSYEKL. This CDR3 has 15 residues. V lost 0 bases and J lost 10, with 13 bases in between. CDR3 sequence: CASSQDPFGGSPLHF. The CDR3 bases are TGCGCCAGCAGCCAAGATCCCTTCGGGGGGTCACCCCTCCACTTT.

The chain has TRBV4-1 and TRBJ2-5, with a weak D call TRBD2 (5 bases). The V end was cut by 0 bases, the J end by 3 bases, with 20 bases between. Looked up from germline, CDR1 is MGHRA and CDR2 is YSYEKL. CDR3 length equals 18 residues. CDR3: CASSQEGGSHLAEETQYF. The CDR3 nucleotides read TGCGCCAGCAGCCAAGAAGGAGGCAGTCACCTTGCCGAAGAGACCCAGTACTTC.

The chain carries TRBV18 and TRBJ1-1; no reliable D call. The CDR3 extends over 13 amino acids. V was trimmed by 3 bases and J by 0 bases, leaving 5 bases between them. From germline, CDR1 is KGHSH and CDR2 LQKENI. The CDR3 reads CASSPGLNTEAFF. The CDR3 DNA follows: TGTGCCAGCTCACCCGGACTGAACACTGAAGCTTTCTTT. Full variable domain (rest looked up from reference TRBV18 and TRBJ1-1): NAGVMQNPRHLVRRRGQEARLRCSPMKGHSHVYWYRQLPEEGLKFMVYLQKENIIDESGMPKERFSAEFPKEGPSILRIQQVVRGDSAAYFCASSPGLNTEAFFGQGTRLTVV.

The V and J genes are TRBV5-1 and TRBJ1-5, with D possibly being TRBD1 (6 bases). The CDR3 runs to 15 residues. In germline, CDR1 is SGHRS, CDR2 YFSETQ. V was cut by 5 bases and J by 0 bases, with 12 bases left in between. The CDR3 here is CASRPDRYSNQPQHF. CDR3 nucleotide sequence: TGCGCCAGCAGGCCGGACAGATATAGCAATCAGCCCCAGCATTTT.

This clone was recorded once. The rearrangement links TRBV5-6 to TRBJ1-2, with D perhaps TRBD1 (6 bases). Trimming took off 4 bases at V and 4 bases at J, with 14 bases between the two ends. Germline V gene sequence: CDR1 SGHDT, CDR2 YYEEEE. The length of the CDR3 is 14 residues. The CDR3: CASSLLGTPYGYTF. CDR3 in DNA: TGTGCCAGCAGCCTGCTAGGGACACCCTATGGCTACACCTTC.

The CDR3 loop is CASSLSSWGNTEAFF. The CDR3 nucleotides read TGTGCCAGCAGCTTGAGTTCTTGGGGAAACACTGAAGCTTTCTTT. The V call is TRBV5-4, the J call TRBJ1-1, with no clear D. The CDR3 contains 15 residues. V was clipped by 1 base and J by 2 bases, with 12 bases between them. Per germline, CDR1 SGHNT and CDR2 YYREEE (reference sequence). The variable domain in full, completed from reference TRBV5-4 and TRBJ1-1, reads ETGVTQSPTHLIKTRGQQVTLRCSSQSGHNTVSWYQQALGQGPQFIFQYYREEENGRGNFPPRFSGLQFPNYSSELNVNALELDDSALYLCASSLSSWGNTEAFFGQGTRLTVV.

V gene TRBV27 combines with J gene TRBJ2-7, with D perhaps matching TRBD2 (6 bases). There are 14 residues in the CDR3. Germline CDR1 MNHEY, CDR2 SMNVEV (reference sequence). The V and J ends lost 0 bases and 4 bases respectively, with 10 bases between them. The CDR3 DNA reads TGTGCCAGCAGTTTATCGCGGGGTTTTTACGAGCAGTACTTC. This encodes CASSLSRGFYEQYF.

The CDR3 nucleotides read TGTGCCACCAGCAGAGCTGGACAGGGCTTAATTCCCTACGAGCAGTACTTC. Translating it yields CATSRAGQGLIPYEQYF. V and J are TRBV15 and TRBJ2-7, with 8 bases that match TRBD1. J lost 2 bases, V lost 1 base, and 10 bases had no gene match. The CDR3 consists of 17 residues. Germline V gene lookup returns CDR1 LNHNV and CDR2 YYDKDF (reference sequence).

This CDR3 is CASMSGGTTDTQYF. For the CDR3, the DNA is TGTGCCAGCATGAGCGGGGGGACCACAGATACGCAGTATTTT. The rearrangement links TRBV2 to TRBJ2-3; 9 bases agree with TRBD2. The junction had 4 bases not matched to a gene; V was cut back by 7 bases and J by 2 bases. The CDR3 loop spans 14 amino acids. Germline V lookup: CDR1 SNHLY, CDR2 FYNNEI. Full variable domain (outside the CDR3, taken from reference TRBV2 and TRBJ2-3): EPEVTQTPSHQVTQMGQEVILRCVPISNHLYFYWYRQILGQKVEFLVSFYNNEISEKSEIFDDQFSVERPDGSNFTLKIRSTKLEDSAMYFCASMSGGTTDTQYFGPGTRLTVL.

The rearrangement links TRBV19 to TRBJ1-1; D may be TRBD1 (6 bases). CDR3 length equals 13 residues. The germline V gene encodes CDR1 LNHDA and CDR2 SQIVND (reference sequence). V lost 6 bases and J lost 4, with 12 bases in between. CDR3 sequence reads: CASSYRVGTEAFF. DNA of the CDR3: TGTGCCAGTAGCTACAGGGTTGGCACTGAAGCTTTCTTT.

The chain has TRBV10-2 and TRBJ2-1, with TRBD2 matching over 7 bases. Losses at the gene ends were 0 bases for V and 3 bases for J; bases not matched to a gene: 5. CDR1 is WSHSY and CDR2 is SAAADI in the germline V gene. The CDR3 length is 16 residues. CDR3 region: CASSESGRGHYNEQFF. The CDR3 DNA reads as TGCGCCAGCAGTGAGTCGGGGAGGGGCCACTACAATGAGCAGTTCTTC.

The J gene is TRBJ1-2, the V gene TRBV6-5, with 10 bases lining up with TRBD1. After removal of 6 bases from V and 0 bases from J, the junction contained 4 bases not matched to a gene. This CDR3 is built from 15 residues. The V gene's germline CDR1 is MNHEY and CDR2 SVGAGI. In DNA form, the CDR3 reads TGTGCCAGCAGGGACAGGGGGAATTCTAACTATGGCTACACCTTC. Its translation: CASRDRGNSNYGYTF.

CDR3: CASSVTGNTGELFF. The CDR3 nucleotides are TGCGCCAGCAGCGTGACAGGGAACACCGGGGAGCTGTTTTTT. The genes are TRBV5-1 and TRBJ2-2; D perhaps matches TRBD1 (6 bases). The length of the CDR3 is 14 residues. V was cut by 4 bases and J by 1 base, with 8 bases left in between. The germline V gene has CDR1 SGHRS and CDR2 YFSETQ.

CDR3 residues: CASRVDRDTGELFF. The DNA of the CDR3 is TGTGCCAGCAGAGTGGACAGGGACACCGGGGAGCTGTTTTTT. This chain links TRBV5-4 with TRBJ2-2; TRBD1 aligns across 8 bases. V lost 5 bases and J lost 3; bases outside the gene matches: 3. The CDR3 has 14 residues. Germline CDR1 reads SGHNT; CDR2 reads YYREEE (reference sequence).

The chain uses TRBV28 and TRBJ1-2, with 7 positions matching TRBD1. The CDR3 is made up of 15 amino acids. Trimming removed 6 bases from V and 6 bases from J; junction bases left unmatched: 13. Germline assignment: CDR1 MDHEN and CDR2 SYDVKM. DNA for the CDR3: TGTGCCAGCAGCGAGACCTTAGGGACAGCAAATGGCTACACCTTC. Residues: CASSETLGTANGYTF.

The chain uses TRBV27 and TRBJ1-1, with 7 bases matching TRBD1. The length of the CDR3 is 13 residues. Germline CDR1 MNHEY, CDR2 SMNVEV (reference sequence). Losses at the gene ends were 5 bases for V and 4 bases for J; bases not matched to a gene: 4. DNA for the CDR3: TGTGCCAGCAGTAAACAGGGGAGCACTGAAGCTTTCTTT. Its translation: CASSKQGSTEAFF.

The CDR3 DNA is TGTGCCAGCAGTGAAATCGGCGGGGTGATCACAGATACGCAGTATTTT. Its protein product is CASSEIGGVITDTQYF. This chain links TRBV6-1 with TRBJ2-3, with D maybe TRBD2 (6 bases). The CDR3 consists of 16 residues. V gave up 2 bases and J gave up 2 bases, with 14 bases separating them. CDR1 MNHNS and CDR2 SASEGT come from the germline V gene.

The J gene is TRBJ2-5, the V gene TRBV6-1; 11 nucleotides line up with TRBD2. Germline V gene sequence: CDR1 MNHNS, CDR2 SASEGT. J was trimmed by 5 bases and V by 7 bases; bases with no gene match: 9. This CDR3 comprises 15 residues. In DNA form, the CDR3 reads TGTGCCAGCATCCCGAGGGCTAGCGGGGGGGAGACCCAGTACTTC. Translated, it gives CASIPRASGGETQYF.